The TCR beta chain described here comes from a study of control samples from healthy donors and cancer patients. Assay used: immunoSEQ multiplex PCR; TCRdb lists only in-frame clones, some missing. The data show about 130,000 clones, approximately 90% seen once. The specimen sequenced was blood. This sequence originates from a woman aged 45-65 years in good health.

CDR3 loop: CASSYRQGLSNSPLHF. CDR3 bases: TGTGCCAGCAGTTACCGCCAGGGATTGAGTAATTCACCCCTCCACTTT. The genes are TRBV6-2 or TRBV6-3 and TRBJ1-6, with a tentative D call TRBD1 (5 bases). The V end lost 2 bases, the J end lost 6 bases, and 14 bases lay between the germline ends. Germline lookup yields CDR1 MNHEY and CDR2 SVGEGT. The length of the CDR3 is 16 residues.